This record covers a single T cell receptor (beta chain). These data originate in a study of T cells in localized non-small cell lung cancer. Assay used: immunoSEQ multiplex PCR; TCRdb lists only in-frame clones, some missing. The sample lists 72,000 or so clones, roughly 86% seen once, with 13% in the top ten. Trimming pared 6 bases from V and 6 bases from J, leaving 12 bases between. The length of the CDR3 is 13 residues. Germline values: CDR1 LNHDA, CDR2 SQIVND (reference sequence). Source: peripheral blood, taken before any cancer treatment. The chain joins TRBV19 to TRBJ1-5; tentative D call: TRBD1 (6 bases). The TCR comes from a female donor of 60 years or more with stage I lung adenocarcinoma. CDR3 sequence reads: CASSLEGVQPQHF. CDR3 sequence (DNA): TGTGCCAGTAGCCTAGAGGGGGTTCAGCCCCAGCATTTT.